This is a list of T cell receptor beta chains from one sample in a study of response to subunit inactivated influenza vaccine. Via MiXCR, TCRdb re-called the RT-PCR reads, giving one row per CDR3 protein. Of 630,000 or so distinct CDR3 sequences listed, 15% to 18% were seen once; the top ten hold around 10%. Specimen: PBMCs from blood, collected 11 to 12 days after vaccination. These receptors were obtained from a man in his forties or fifties who received an inactivated influenza vaccine. Both conserved end residues are part of each CDR3. D genes are given only for firm matches. The size entry is marked missing in some rows and otherwise reads once, few, many or a size class.

j_call | clone_size | v_call | d_call | cdr3_nt | cdr3_aa
TRBJ2-7 | few | TRBV6-1 | TRBD2 | TGTGCCAGCAGTGAGCTAGCGGAAAGCTCCTACGAGCAGTACTTC | CASSELAESSYEQYF
TRBJ1-2 | few | TRBV24-1 | - | TGTGCCACCAGTGAGACAGCCAAAGGTAGCTACACCTTC | CATSETAKGSYTF
TRBJ1-1 | - | TRBV12-3/TRBV12-4 | - | TGTGCCAGCAGTTTCTCAGGTCAGAGGAACACTGAAGCTTTCTTT | CASSFSGQRNTEAFF
TRBJ1-1 | few | TRBV5-5 | TRBD1 | TGTGCCAGCAGCTGGGACAGCGGGGGCACTTTAGCTTTCTTT | CASSWDSGGTLAFF
TRBJ2-1 | few | TRBV10-3 | - | TGTGCCATCAGAGCAAATGAGCAGTTCTTC | CAIRANEQFF
TRBJ2-3 | few | TRBV12-3/TRBV12-4 | - | TGTGCCAGCAGTTTAAACGGCGACACAGATACGCAGTATTTT | CASSLNGDTDTQYF
TRBJ2-1 | many | TRBV7-8 | - | TGTGCCAGCAGCACCGTTTTAGGCGGTGAGCAGTTCTTC | CASSTVLGGEQFF
TRBJ2-7 | - | TRBV29-1 | TRBD1 | TGCAGCGTTGAAATGGGGACAGGGGGCTCCTACGAGCAGTACTTC | CSVEMGTGGSYEQYF
TRBJ1-3 | few | TRBV4-2 | TRBD1 | TGTGCCAGCAGCCAAGAGGACAGGGGATATTCTGGAAACACCATATATTTT | CASSQEDRGYSGNTIYF
TRBJ2-3 | - | TRBV7-2 | TRBD2 | TGTGCCAGCAGCTTAACCACACTAGCGGGGACGCAGTATTTT | CASSLTTLAGTQYF
TRBJ2-1 | few | TRBV7-2 | - | TGTGCCAGCACCGCACGGGTGGCAAACAATGAGCAGTTCTTC | CASTARVANNEQFF
TRBJ2-2 | many | TRBV4-3 | - | TGCGCCAGCAGCCAAGATGCCAGGGGCCTCGGGGAGCTGTTTTTT | CASSQDARGLGELFF
TRBJ2-7 | - | TRBV7-9 | - | TGTGCCAGCAGCTTATTCCGCGACAACGACGAGCAGTACTTC | CASSLFRDNDEQYF